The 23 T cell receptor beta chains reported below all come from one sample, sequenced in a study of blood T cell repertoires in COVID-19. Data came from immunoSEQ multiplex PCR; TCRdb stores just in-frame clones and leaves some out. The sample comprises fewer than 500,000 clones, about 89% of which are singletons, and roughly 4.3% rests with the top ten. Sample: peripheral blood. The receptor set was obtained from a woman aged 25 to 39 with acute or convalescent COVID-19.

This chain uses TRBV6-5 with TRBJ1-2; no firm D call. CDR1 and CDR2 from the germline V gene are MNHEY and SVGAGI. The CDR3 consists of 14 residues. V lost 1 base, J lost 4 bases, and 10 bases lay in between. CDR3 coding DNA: TGTGCCAGCAGTTACTTCCGACACGGCTATGGCTACACCTTC. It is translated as CASSYFRHGYGYTF.

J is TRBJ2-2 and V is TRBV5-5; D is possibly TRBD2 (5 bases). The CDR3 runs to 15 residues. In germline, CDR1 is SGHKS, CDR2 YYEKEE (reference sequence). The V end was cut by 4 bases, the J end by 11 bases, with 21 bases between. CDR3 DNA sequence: TGTGCCAGCAGCCCCTCTGGCGGCGGACGGGGTGAGCTGTTTTTT. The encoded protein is CASSPSGGGRGELFF. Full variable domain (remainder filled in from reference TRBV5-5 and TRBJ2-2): DAGVTQSPTHLIKTRGQQVTLRCSPISGHKSVSWYQQVLGQGPQFIFQYYEKEERGRGNFPDRFSARQFPNYSSELNVNALLLGDSALYLCASSPSGGGRGELFFGEGSRLTVL.

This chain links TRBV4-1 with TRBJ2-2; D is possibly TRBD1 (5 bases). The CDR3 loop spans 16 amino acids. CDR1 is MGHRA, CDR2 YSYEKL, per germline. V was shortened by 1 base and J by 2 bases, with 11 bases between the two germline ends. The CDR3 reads CASSQVRTPNTGELFF. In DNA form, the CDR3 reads TGCGCCAGCAGCCAAGTTCGGACACCTAACACCGGGGAGCTGTTTTTT.

The CDR3 loop reads CASSDGTASMNTEAFF. In nucleotides, the CDR3 is TGTGCCAGCAGTGACGGGACAGCTTCGATGAACACTGAAGCTTTCTTT. The chain couples TRBV6-4 to TRBJ1-1; 7 positions agree with TRBD1. The CDR3 loop spans 16 amino acids. CDR1 MRHNA and CDR2 SNTAGT come from the germline V gene. V lost 2 bases to trimming and J lost 0 bases; unmatched junction nucleotides: 6.

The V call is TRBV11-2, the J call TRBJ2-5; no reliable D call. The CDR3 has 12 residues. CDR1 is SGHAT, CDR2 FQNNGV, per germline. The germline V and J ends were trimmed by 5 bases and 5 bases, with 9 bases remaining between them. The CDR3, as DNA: TGTGCCAGCAGCCTCTACCGGGAGACCCAGTACTTC. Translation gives CASSLYRETQYF.

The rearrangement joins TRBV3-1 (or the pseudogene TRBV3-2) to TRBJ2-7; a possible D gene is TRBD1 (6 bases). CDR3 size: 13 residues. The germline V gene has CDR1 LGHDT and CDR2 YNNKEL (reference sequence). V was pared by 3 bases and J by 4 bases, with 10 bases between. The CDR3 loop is CASSQQGWYEQYF. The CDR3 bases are TGTGCCAGCAGCCAGCAGGGGTGGTACGAGCAGTACTTC.

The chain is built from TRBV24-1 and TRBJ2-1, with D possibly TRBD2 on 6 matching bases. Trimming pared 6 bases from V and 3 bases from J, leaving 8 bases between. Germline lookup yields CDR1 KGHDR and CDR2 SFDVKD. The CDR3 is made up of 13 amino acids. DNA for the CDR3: TGTGCCACCAGTCGGGGGTACTACAATGAGCAGTTCTTC. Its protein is CATSRGYYNEQFF.

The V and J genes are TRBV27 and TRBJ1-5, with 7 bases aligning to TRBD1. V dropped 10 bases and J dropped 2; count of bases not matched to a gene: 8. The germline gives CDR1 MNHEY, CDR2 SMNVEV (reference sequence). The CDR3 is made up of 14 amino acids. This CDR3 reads CATKAGGGNQPQHF. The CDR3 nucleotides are TGTGCCACCAAGGCAGGGGGTGGCAATCAGCCCCAGCATTTT.

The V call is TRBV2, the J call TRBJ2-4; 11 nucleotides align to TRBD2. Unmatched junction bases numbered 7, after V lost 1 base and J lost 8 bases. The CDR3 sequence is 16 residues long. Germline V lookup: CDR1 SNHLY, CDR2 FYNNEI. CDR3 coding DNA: TGTGCCAGCAGTGAAGGTAGCGGGGGGGCCGGTTACATTCAGTACTTC. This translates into CASSEGSGGAGYIQYF.

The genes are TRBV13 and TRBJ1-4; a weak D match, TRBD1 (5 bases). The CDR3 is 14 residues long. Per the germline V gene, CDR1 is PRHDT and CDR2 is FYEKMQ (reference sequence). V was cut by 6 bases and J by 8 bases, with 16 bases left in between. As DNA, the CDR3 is TGTGCCAGCAGTCCGTGGGGGGTCGGAGAAAAACTGTTTTTT. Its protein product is CASSPWGVGEKLFF.

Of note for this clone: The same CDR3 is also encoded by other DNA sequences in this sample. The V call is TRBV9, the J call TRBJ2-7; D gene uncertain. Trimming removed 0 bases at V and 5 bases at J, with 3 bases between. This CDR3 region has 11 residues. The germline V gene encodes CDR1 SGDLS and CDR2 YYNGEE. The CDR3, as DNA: TGTGCCAGCAGCGTAGGAGACGAGCAGTACTTC. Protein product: CASSVGDEQYF.

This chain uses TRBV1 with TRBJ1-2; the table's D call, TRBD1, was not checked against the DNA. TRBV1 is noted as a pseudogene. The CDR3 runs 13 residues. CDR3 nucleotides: TGCACCAGCAGCCCTTCAACCCGACAGACCTACACCTTC. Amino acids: CTSSPSTRQTYTF.

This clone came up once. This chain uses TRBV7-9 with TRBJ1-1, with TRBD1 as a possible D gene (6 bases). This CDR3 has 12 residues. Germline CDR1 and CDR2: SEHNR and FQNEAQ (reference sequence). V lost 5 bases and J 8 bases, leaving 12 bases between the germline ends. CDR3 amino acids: CASSRLQGEAFF. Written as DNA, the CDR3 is TGTGCCAGCAGCCGACTACAGGGAGAAGCTTTCTTT.

CDR3 nucleotides: TGTGCCAGCAGCTATGGAGGGGCCTTAGGGGGCCTGGCTGAAGCTTTCTTT. Protein sequence: CASSYGGALGGLAEAFF. The chain employs TRBV7-9 and TRBJ1-1; 7 positions match TRBD1. Unmatched junction bases numbered 17, after V lost 4 bases and J lost 6 bases. This CDR3 is 17 amino acids long. Germline CDR1 and CDR2: SEHNR and FQNEAQ (reference sequence). The whole variable domain, remainder taken from reference TRBV7-9 and TRBJ1-1, is DTGVSQNPRHKITKRGQNVTFRCDPISEHNRLYWYRQTLGQGPEFLTYFQNEAQLEKSRLLSDRFSAERPKGSFSTLEIQRTEQGDSAMYLCASSYGGALGGLAEAFFGQGTRLTVV.

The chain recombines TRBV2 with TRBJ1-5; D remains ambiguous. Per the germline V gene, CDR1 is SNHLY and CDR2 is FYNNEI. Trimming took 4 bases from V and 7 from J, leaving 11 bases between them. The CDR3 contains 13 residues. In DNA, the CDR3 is TGTGCCAGCAGTGCCGAGGTGGAACAGCCCCAGCATTTT. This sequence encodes CASSAEVEQPQHF.

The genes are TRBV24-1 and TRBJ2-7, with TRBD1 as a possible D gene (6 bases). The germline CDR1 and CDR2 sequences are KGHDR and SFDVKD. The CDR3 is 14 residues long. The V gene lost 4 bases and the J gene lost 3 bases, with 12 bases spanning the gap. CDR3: CATSDNTGIYEQYF. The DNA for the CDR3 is TGTGCCACCAGTGACAATACAGGGATCTACGAGCAGTACTTC.

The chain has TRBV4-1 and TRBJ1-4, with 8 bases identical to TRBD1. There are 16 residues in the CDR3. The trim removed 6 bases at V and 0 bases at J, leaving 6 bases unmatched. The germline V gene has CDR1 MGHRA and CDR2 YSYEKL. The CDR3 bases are TGCGCCAGCAGTTTTCGGACAGGGACAACTAATGAAAAACTGTTTTTT. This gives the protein CASSFRTGTTNEKLFF.

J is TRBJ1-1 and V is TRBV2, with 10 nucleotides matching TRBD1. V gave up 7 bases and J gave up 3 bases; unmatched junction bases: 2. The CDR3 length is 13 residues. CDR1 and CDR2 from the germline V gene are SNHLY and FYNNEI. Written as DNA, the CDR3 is TGTGCCAGCATTGGGACAGGGGACACTGAAGCTTTCTTT. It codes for CASIGTGDTEAFF.

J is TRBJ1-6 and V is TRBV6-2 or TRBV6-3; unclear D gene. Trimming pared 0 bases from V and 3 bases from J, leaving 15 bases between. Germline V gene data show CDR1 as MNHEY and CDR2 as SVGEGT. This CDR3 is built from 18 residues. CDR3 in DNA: TGTGCCAGCAGTTACTCGATTGATGTTTACAGCTATAATTCACCCCTCCACTTT. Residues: CASSYSIDVYSYNSPLHF.

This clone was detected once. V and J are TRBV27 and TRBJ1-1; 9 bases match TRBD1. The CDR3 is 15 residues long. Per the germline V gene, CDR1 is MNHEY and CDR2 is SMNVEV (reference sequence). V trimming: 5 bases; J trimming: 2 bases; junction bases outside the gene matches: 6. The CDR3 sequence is CASSDPGQGNTEAFF. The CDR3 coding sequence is TGTGCCAGCAGTGATCCGGGACAGGGCAACACTGAAGCTTTCTTT.

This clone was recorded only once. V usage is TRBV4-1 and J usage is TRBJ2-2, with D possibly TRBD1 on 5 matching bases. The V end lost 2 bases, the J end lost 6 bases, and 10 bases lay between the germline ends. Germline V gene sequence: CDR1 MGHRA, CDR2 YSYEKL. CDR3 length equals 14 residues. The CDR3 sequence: CASSQPVRAGELFF. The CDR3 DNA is TGCGCCAGCAGCCAACCGGTCAGGGCCGGGGAGCTGTTTTTT.

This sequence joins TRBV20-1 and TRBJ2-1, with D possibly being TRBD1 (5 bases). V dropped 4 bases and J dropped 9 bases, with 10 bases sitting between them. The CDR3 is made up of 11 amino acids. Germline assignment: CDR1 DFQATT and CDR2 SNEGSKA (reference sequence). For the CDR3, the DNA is TGCAGTGCTACAGGGTCCTTTGAGCAGTTCTTC. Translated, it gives CSATGSFEQFF.

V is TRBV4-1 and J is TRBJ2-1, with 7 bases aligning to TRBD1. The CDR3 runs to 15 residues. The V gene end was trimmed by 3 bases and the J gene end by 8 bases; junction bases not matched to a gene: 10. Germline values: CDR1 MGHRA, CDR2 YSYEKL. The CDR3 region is CASSQGDRENDEQFF. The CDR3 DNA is TGCGCCAGCAGCCAGGGCGACAGGGAAAACGATGAGCAGTTCTTC.